This T cell receptor beta chain originates from a study of early T cells in non-severe SARS-CoV-2 infection. On the study more broadly: Sequencing was performed on bulk RNA from unsorted whole blood, leaving chains unpaired. Findings and limits, study-wide: Private and CD4 specificities were missed by VDJdb matching, which favored anti-spike CD8 responses.

Germline values: CDR1 ENHRY, CDR2 SYGVKD. The CDR3 spans 15 residues. With 4 bases removed from V and 0 bases from J, the gap between germline ends came to 7 bases. The library protocol tagged individual cDNA molecules with unique molecular identifiers. Via MiXCR, TCRdb re-called the 5' RACE reads, giving one row per CDR3 protein. This table has roughly 54,000 distinct CDR3 sequences, roughly 12% appearing once. This clonotype was counted at least ten times. The antigen remains undetermined. Sequences were obtained from whole blood. This sequence originates from an adult who was a healthcare worker with PCR-confirmed SARS-CoV-2 infection or an uninfected control (not recorded which). This rearrangement joins TRBV10-3 to TRBJ2-6; no reliable D call. The DNA for the CDR3 is TGTGCCATCAGTGGAACGAGCTCTGGGGCCAACGTCCTGACTTTC. It specifies CAISGTSSGANVLTF.